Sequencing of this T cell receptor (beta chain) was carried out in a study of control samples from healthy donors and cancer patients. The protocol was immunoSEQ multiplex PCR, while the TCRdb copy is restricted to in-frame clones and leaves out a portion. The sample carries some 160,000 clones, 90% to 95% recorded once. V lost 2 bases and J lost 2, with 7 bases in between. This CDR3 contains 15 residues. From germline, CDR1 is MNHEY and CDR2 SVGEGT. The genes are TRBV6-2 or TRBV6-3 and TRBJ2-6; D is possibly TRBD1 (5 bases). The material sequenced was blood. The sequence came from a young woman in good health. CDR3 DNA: TGTGCCAGCAGTTACCCCAGGGCTGGGGCCAACGTCCTGACTTTC. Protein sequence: CASSYPRAGANVLTF.